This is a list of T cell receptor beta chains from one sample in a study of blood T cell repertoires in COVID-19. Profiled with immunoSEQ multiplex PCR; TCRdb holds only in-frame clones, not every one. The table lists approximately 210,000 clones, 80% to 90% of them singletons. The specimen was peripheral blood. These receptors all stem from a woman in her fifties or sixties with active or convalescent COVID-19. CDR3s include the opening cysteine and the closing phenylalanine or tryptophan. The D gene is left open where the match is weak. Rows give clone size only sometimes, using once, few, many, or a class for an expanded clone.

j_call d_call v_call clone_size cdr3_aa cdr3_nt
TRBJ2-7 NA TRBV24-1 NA CATSDAGGSSYEQYF TGTGCCACCAGTGACGCAGGGGGGAGCTCCTACGAGCAGTACTTC
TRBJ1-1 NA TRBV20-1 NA CSADSGTEAFF TGCAGTGCGGACTCCGGCACTGAAGCTTTCTTT
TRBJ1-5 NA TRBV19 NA CASSIPGWGQPQHF TGTGCCAGTAGTATACCGGGGTGGGGACAGCCCCAGCATTTT
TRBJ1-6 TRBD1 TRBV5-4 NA CASSSDGTGGNSPLHF TGTGCCAGCAGCTCCGATGGGACAGGGGGCAATTCACCCCTCCACTTT
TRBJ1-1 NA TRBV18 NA CASSPNGRAEAFF TGTGCCAGCTCACCAAACGGGAGGGCTGAAGCTTTCTTT
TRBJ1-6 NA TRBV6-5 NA CASRLLGAVNSPLHF TGTGCCAGCAGACTCTTGGGGGCTGTTAATTCACCCCTCCACTTT
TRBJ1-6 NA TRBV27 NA CASSLNRPAAPLHF TGTGCCAGCAGTTTAAACAGGCCGGCAGCACCCCTCCACTTT
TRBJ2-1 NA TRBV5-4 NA CASSFSGAYNEQFF TGTGCCAGCAGCTTTAGCGGTGCCTACAATGAGCAGTTCTTC
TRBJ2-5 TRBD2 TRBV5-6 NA CASSPLAGVQETQYF TGTGCCAGCAGCCCCCTGGCGGGGGTGCAAGAGACCCAGTACTTC
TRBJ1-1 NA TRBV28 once CASSLFDRRDTEAFF TGTGCCAGCAGTTTATTTGACAGGCGAGACACTGAAGCTTTCTTT
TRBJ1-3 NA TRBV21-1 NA CATTLAGITGNTIYF TGTGCCACCACACTTGCGGGGATCACTGGAAACACCATATATTTT
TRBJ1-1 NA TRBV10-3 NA CAISGQKGGNTEAFF TGTGCCATCAGTGGTCAGAAAGGCGGGAACACTGAAGCTTTCTTT
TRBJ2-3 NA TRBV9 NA CASSGGPRNTQYF TGTGCCAGCAGCGGCGGGCCCAGGAATACGCAGTATTTT
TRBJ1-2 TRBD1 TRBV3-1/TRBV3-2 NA CASSQDGTGGGYTF TGTGCCAGCAGCCAAGATGGGACAGGGGGGGGCTACACCTTC
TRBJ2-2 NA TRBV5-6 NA CASSLFPGVGGELFF TGTGCCAGCAGCTTGTTCCCGGGAGTGGGCGGGGAGCTGTTTTTT
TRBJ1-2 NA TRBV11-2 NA CASSRGLGNGYTF TGTGCCAGCAGTCGTGGACTGGGGAATGGCTACACCTTC
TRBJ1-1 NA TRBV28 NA CASSKQGYHTEAFF TGTGCCAGCAGTAAACAGGGATACCACACTGAAGCTTTCTTT
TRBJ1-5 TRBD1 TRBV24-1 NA CATSDPGQGRQPQHF TGTGCCACCAGTGACCCGGGACAGGGGAGGCAGCCCCAGCATTTT
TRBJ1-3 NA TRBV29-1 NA CSAKQGSGNTIYF TGCAGCGCAAAACAGGGATCTGGAAACACCATATATTTT
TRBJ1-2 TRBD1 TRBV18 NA CASSLGQGIYGYTF TGTGCCAGCTCACTAGGACAGGGAATCTATGGCTACACCTTC
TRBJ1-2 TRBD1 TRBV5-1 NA CASSSDFSGGFFYGYTF TGCGCCAGCAGCTCGGATTTTTCAGGGGGCTTTTTCTATGGCTACACCTTC
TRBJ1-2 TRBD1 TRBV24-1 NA CATSDMRTRGPYGYTF TGTGCCACCAGTGATATGCGGACGAGGGGGCCCTATGGCTACACCTTC
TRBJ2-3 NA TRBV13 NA CASSLGPGRDGTDTQYF TGTGCCAGCAGCTTAGGCCCGGGCAGGGATGGCACAGATACGCAGTATTTT
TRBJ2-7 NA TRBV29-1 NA CRVEFGARGYEQYF TGCCGCGTTGAGTTCGGAGCCAGGGGCTACGAGCAGTACTTC
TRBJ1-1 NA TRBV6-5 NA CASSLQGSTEAFF TGTGCCAGCAGTCTACAGGGATCAACTGAAGCTTTCTTT
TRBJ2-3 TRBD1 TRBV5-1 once CASSLARDRDSTDTQYF TGCGCCAGCAGCTTGGCCAGGGACAGGGATAGCACAGATACGCAGTATTTT
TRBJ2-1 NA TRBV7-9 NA CASSLSSVYNEQFF TGTGCCAGCAGCTTAAGCAGCGTGTACAATGAGCAGTTCTTC
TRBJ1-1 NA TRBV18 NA CASSGDMNTEAFF TGTGCCAGCTCAGGGGACATGAACACTGAAGCTTTCTTT
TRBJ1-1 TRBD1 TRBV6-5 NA CATLDRSGTEAFF TGTGCCACCCTGGACAGGTCGGGCACTGAAGCTTTCTTT
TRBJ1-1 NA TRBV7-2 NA CASLPGLNTEAFF TGTGCCAGCCTGCCGGGATTGAACACTGAAGCTTTCTTT
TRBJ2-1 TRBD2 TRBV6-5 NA CASSSRTSLSYNEQFF TGTGCCAGCAGTTCACGGACTAGCCTATCCTACAATGAGCAGTTCTTC
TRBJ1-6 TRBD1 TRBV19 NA CASEGGRDRPSNSPLHF TGTGCCAGTGAGGGGGGAAGGGACAGGCCTTCTAATTCACCCCTCCACTTT
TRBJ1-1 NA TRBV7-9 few CASSLAVGAFF TGTGCCAGCAGCTTAGCGGTCGGAGCTTTCTTT
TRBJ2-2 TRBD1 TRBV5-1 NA CASSLGDRARPGELFF TGCGCCAGCAGCCTGGGGGACAGGGCGAGGCCCGGGGAGCTGTTTTTT
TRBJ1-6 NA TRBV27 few CASSVEQGRGPLHF TGTGCCAGCAGTGTAGAGCAGGGAAGAGGACCCCTCCACTTT
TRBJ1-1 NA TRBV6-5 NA CASSQQGFGEAFF TGTGCCAGCAGCCAGCAGGGTTTTGGTGAAGCTTTCTTT
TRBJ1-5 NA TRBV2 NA CASSEATDSNQPQHF TGTGCCAGCAGTGAAGCCACAGATAGCAATCAGCCCCAGCATTTT
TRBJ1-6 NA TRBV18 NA CASSYDSYNSPLHF TGTGCCAGCTCATACGACAGCTATAATTCACCCCTCCACTTT
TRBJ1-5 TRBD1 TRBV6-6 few CASRAEDRASQPQHF TGTGCCAGCAGGGCTGAGGACAGGGCGAGTCAGCCCCAGCATTTT
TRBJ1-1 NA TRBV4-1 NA CASSQADRTKGGEAFF TGCGCCAGCAGCCAAGCGGACCGTACAAAGGGAGGAGAAGCTTTCTTT
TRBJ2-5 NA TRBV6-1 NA CASSEVWPQETQYF TGTGCCAGCAGTGAAGTTTGGCCTCAAGAGACCCAGTACTTC
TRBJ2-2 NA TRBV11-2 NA CASSFLRGSVGELFF TGTGCCAGCAGTTTCCTTCGGGGGTCTGTCGGGGAGCTGTTTTTT
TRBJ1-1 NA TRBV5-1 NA CASSLEGRVTEAFF TGCGCCAGCAGCTTGGAGGGGAGGGTCACTGAAGCTTTCTTT
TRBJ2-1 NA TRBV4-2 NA CASSQVATRGEQFF TGTGCCAGCAGCCAAGTTGCGACTCGAGGTGAGCAGTTCTTC
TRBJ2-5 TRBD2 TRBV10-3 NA CAIGLAGTQYF TGTGCCATAGGACTAGCGGGGACCCAGTACTTC
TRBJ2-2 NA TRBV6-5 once CASGRQTNTGELFF TGTGCCAGCGGAAGACAAACGAACACCGGGGAGCTGTTTTTT
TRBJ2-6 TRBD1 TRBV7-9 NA CASSLGAGGASGANVLTF TGTGCCAGCAGCTTAGGAGCAGGGGGCGCCTCTGGGGCCAACGTCCTGACTTTC
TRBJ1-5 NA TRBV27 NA CASSSQGQNQPQHF TGTGCCAGCAGTTCGCAGGGACAAAATCAGCCCCAGCATTTT
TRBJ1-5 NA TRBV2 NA CASSNRYSNQPQHF TGTGCCAGCAGTAACAGATATAGCAATCAGCCCCAGCATTTT
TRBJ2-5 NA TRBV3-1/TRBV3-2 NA CASSQPTLGEETQYF TGTGCCAGCAGCCAACCCACTCTGGGAGAAGAGACCCAGTACTTC
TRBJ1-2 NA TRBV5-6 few CASSLREYGYTF TGTGCCAGCAGCTTGCGGGAGTATGGCTACACCTTC
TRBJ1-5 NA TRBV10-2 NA CASSEGGKFNQPQHF TGCGCCAGCAGTGAGGGGGGGAAATTTAATCAGCCCCAGCATTTT
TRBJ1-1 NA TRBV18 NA CASSPQGAEAFF TGTGCCAGCTCACCACAGGGAGCTGAAGCTTTCTTT
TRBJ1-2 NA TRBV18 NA CASSPPRDGYGYTF TGTGCCAGCTCACCACCCCGGGATGGCTATGGCTACACCTTC
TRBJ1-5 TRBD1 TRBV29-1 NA CSVGDRRNQPQHF TGCAGCGTGGGGGACAGGCGCAATCAGCCCCAGCATTTT
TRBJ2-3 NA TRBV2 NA CASSDAQGPTDTQYF TGTGCCAGCAGTGACGCTCAGGGGCCCACAGATACGCAGTATTTT
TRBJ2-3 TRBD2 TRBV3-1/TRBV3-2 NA CASKLAGNPDTQYF TGTGCCAGCAAGCTAGCGGGGAACCCAGATACGCAGTATTTT
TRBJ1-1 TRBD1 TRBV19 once CASRNRGNTEAFF TGTGCCAGTAGGAACAGGGGGAACACTGAAGCTTTCTTT
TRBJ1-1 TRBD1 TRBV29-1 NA CSVLDRGSNTEAFF TGCAGCGTTCTTGACAGGGGTTCGAACACTGAAGCTTTCTTT
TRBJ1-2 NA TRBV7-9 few CASSQDTNGYTF TGTGCCAGCAGCCAAGACACAAATGGCTACACCTTC